Each of the 27 T cell receptor beta chains below was sequenced from the same sample in a study of blood T cell repertoires in COVID-19. The table came from immunoSEQ multiplex PCR; TCRdb's copy has only in-frame clones and leaves some out. In the table there are roughly 60,000 clones, approximately 84% of which are singletons. Sequencing was performed on peripheral blood. Source of these receptors: a man aged 60 to 75 with acute or convalescent COVID-19.

The J gene is TRBJ2-5, the V gene TRBV5-5; D gene unclear. Germline CDR1 reads SGHKS; CDR2 reads YYEKEE (reference sequence). This CDR3 comprises 14 residues. With 2 bases removed from V and 5 bases from J, the gap between germline ends came to 13 bases. The CDR3 reads CASSFLWLWETQYF. The CDR3 region has the DNA TGTGCCAGCAGCTTTTTGTGGCTCTGGGAGACCCAGTACTTC.

V is TRBV15 and J is TRBJ2-2; 8 bases are a match to TRBD2. The ends lost 4 bases at V and 0 bases at J; junction bases unmatched: 1. Germline CDR1 is LNHNV and CDR2 is YYDKDF (reference sequence). This CDR3 is 15 amino acids long. The CDR3 nucleotides are TGTGCCACCAGCAAGCGGGGGCCGAACACCGGGGAGCTGTTTTTT. Encoded protein: CATSKRGPNTGELFF.

The chain couples TRBV27 to TRBJ2-5; weak D call: TRBD1 (7 bases). CDR3 length: 17 amino acids. The germline V gene has CDR1 MNHEY and CDR2 SMNVEV (reference sequence). Trimming cost V 4 bases and J 4 bases, with 22 bases left between them. The CDR3 nucleotides are TGTGCCAGCAGTTGGGGGGCAACAGGGGCGGTGGGAGAGACCCAGTACTTC. Translating it yields CASSWGATGAVGETQYF.

The V call is TRBV13, the J call TRBJ2-7; tentatively, D is TRBD2 (6 bases). This CDR3 contains 14 residues. V dropped 0 bases and J dropped 2 bases, with 8 bases sitting between them. Germline assignment: CDR1 PRHDT and CDR2 FYEKMQ (reference sequence). CDR3 protein: CASSLGPGAYEQYF. The CDR3 nucleotides are TGTGCCAGCAGCTTAGGCCCGGGGGCCTACGAGCAGTACTTC.

The rearrangement uses TRBV4-2 and TRBJ1-2, with TRBD1 as a possible D gene (5 bases). Trimming took off 0 bases at V and 6 bases at J, with 14 bases between the two ends. The CDR3 is 15 residues long. Per germline, CDR1 LGHNA and CDR2 YNFKEQ. CDR3 region: CASSQERQGEDGYTF. The CDR3 DNA sequence: TGTGCCAGCAGCCAAGAACGGCAGGGTGAGGATGGCTACACCTTC.

CDR3 sequence (DNA): TGTGCCAGCAGCCCTTTTGCGGGGGGTTTCACAGATACGCAGTATTTT. Translated, it gives CASSPFAGGFTDTQYF. The rearrangement uses TRBV6-2 or TRBV6-3 and TRBJ2-3; TRBD2 agrees at 8 bases. Trimming cost V 6 bases and J 2 bases; bases outside gene matches: 10. CDR1 is MNHEY and CDR2 is SVGEGT in the germline V gene. The CDR3 length is 16 residues.

The chain uses TRBV11-2 and TRBJ2-7; TRBD2 matches at 12 bases. With V trimmed by 0 bases and J by 4 bases, 16 bases remained unmatched. CDR1 SGHAT and CDR2 FQNNGV come from the germline V gene. This CDR3 has 20 amino acids. CDR3 sequence: CASSLERSPRASGGAYEQYF. The CDR3 DNA reads TGTGCCAGCAGCTTAGAGAGGTCCCCACGGGCTAGCGGGGGGGCGTACGAGCAGTACTTC.

This clone is a singleton in its sample. The chain joins TRBV7-8 to TRBJ1-3, with D uncertain. CDR1 and CDR2 (germline): SGHVS, FQNEAQ. The CDR3 totals 14 residues. Trimming stripped 4 bases from V and 5 bases from J, with 12 bases between. CDR3 residues: CASSSDRDRNTIYF. Written as DNA, the CDR3 is TGTGCCAGCAGCTCGGACCGGGATCGAAACACCATATATTTT.

The rearrangement joins TRBV24-1 to TRBJ2-1; TRBD2 is a possible D gene (5 bases). Germline V gene lookup returns CDR1 KGHDR and CDR2 SFDVKD. The CDR3 covers 15 residues. V was clipped by 4 bases and J by 2 bases, with 11 bases between them. The DNA of the CDR3 is TGTGCCACCAGTGACTACGACGGGACCTACAATGAGCAGTTCTTC. This encodes CATSDYDGTYNEQFF.

In its sample, this clone was seen once. The rearrangement uses TRBV7-3 and TRBJ2-1; no clear D gene. V lost 5 bases and J lost 9, with 14 bases in between. The germline CDR1 and CDR2 sequences are SGHTA and FQGTGA. This CDR3 contains 13 residues. Here the CDR3 DNA reads TGTGCCAGCAGCCTCCAAACAACGGGTGAGCAGTTCTTC. Translation: CASSLQTTGEQFF.

The chain is built from TRBV18 and TRBJ1-2; TRBD1 might be the D (5 bases). Looked up from germline, CDR1 is KGHSH and CDR2 is LQKENI. The length of the CDR3 is 15 residues. Trimming left V 1 base short and J 7 bases short, with 16 bases between. The CDR3 spells CASSPLGTGEGGYTF. CDR3 DNA sequence: TGTGCCAGCTCACCACTCGGGACTGGGGAAGGTGGCTACACCTTC.

This rearrangement joins TRBV20-1 to TRBJ1-5; 8 nucleotides match TRBD1. Germline V gene data show CDR1 as DFQATT and CDR2 as SNEGSKA (reference sequence). V was clipped by 4 bases and J by 5 bases; unmatched bases: 7. The length of the CDR3 is 14 residues. This chain's CDR3 is CSATDRGIDQPQHF. CDR3 coding DNA: TGCAGTGCTACTGACAGGGGAATTGATCAGCCCCAGCATTTT.

Many counts were recorded for this clone. The chain joins TRBV6-6 to TRBJ1-1; 9 positions agree with TRBD1. V lost 2 bases and J lost 1; bases outside the gene matches: 5. This CDR3 spans 16 amino acids. Per germline, CDR1 MNHNY and CDR2 SVGAGI (reference sequence). CDR3 nucleotide sequence: TGTGCCAGCAGTTACCGATCACAGGGGGCGAACACTGAAGCTTTCTTT. It codes for CASSYRSQGANTEAFF.

This clone turned up a few times. V gene TRBV6-5 combines with J gene TRBJ1-2; D is possibly TRBD1 (6 bases). The V gene lost 2 bases and the J gene lost 4 bases, with 11 bases spanning the gap. Germline V gives CDR1 MNHEY, CDR2 SVGAGI. This CDR3 region has 14 residues. CDR3 residues: CASSYDRTSYGYTF. CDR3 nucleotides: TGTGCCAGCAGTTACGACAGGACTAGCTATGGCTACACCTTC.

This chain links TRBV19 with TRBJ2-1; 7 nucleotides line up with TRBD1. The ends lost 7 bases at V and 0 bases at J; junction bases unmatched: 12. The CDR3 sequence is 17 residues long. Germline V lookup: CDR1 LNHDA, CDR2 SQIVND (reference sequence). CDR3 amino acids: CASKKRQGVGSYNEQFF. CDR3 DNA sequence: TGTGCCAGTAAAAAGAGACAGGGAGTTGGCTCCTACAATGAGCAGTTCTTC.

The rearrangement joins TRBV21-1 to TRBJ2-2; the DNA was not used to check the table's D call, TRBD2. TRBV21-1 is a pseudogene locus. The CDR3 runs to 16 residues. DNA for the CDR3: TGTGCCAGCAGAATCAAGGGAGTGGTGGACACCGGGGAGCTGTTTTTT. Protein sequence: CASRIKGVVDTGELFF.

In its sample, this clone was seen many times. This chain links TRBV5-6 with TRBJ2-5; a possible D gene is TRBD1 (6 bases). Trimming cost V 7 bases and J 2 bases, with 18 bases left between them. The V gene's germline CDR1 is SGHDT and CDR2 YYEEEE. This CDR3 is 15 amino acids long. Here the CDR3 DNA reads TGTGCCAGCTGGCCCCAGGGGCAATTTCAAGAGACCCAGTACTTC. Residues: CASWPQGQFQETQYF. Full variable domain (rest looked up from reference TRBV5-6 and TRBJ2-5): DAGVTQSPTHLIKTRGQQVTLRCSPKSGHDTVSWYQQALGQGPQFIFQYYEEEERQRGNFPDRFSGHQFPNYSSELNVNALLLGDSALYLCASWPQGQFQETQYFGPGTRLLVL.

The chain couples TRBV5-1 to TRBJ1-6; D might be TRBD1 (6 bases). This CDR3 comprises 14 residues. Germline V lookup: CDR1 SGHRS, CDR2 YFSETQ. Trimming cost V 4 bases and J 8 bases, with 13 bases left between them. The CDR3 sequence: CASSDGQNYSPLHF. The CDR3 nucleotides read TGCGCCAGCAGCGACGGACAGAATTATTCACCCCTCCACTTT.

The gene calls are TRBV19 and TRBJ1-2; 7 nucleotides agree with TRBD1. V shed 5 bases, J shed 3 bases, and the junction held 9 bases outside the gene matches. The V gene's germline CDR1 is LNHDA and CDR2 SQIVND (reference sequence). This CDR3 has 15 amino acids. The CDR3 DNA reads as TGTGCCAGTAGTCCCCCGGGGGACAGCTACTATGGCTACACCTTC. Translated, it gives CASSPPGDSYYGYTF.

The rearrangement links TRBV18 to TRBJ1-1; possible D gene TRBD1, 6 bases. CDR3 size: 13 residues. V gave up 3 bases and J gave up 6 bases, with 11 bases separating them. Germline V gene sequence: CDR1 KGHSH, CDR2 LQKENI. CDR3 in DNA: TGTGCCAGCTCACCGGGACAAGCCTCTGAAGCTTTCTTT. It is translated as CASSPGQASEAFF.

The CDR3 DNA reads as TGCAGTGCTCTACAGGGCAACGAGCAGTACTTC. The encoded protein is CSALQGNEQYF. The rearrangement uses TRBV20-1 and TRBJ2-7, with D maybe TRBD1 (6 bases). CDR3 size: 11 residues. Germline values: CDR1 DFQATT, CDR2 SNEGSKA (reference sequence). Trimming cost V 5 bases and J 5 bases, with 10 bases left between them.

This clone turned up a few times. This chain joins TRBV14 and TRBJ2-5; D gene unclear. This CDR3 contains 12 residues. V dropped 2 bases and J dropped 5 bases, with 6 bases sitting between them. Germline CDR1 is SGHDN and CDR2 is FVKESK. As DNA, the CDR3 is TGTGCCAGCAGCCAATACGGGGAGACCCAGTACTTC. Its protein product is CASSQYGETQYF.

The chain has TRBV9 and TRBJ2-7, with TRBD1 as a possible D gene (6 bases). The CDR3 contains 14 residues. V lost 4 bases to trimming and J lost 5 bases, with 16 bases between them. CDR1 is SGDLS, CDR2 YYNGEE, per germline. The CDR3 DNA is TGTGCCAGCAGCCCCCTGGCAGGGGCCGACGAGCAGTACTTC. It yields the protein CASSPLAGADEQYF.

J is TRBJ2-3 and V is TRBV27, with TRBD2 matching over 14 bases. This CDR3 has 18 amino acids. Trimming at V came to 6 bases and at J to 4 bases, leaving 12 bases not matched to a gene. The germline CDR1 and CDR2 sequences are MNHEY and SMNVEV (reference sequence). The chain's CDR3 is CASRLRTSGGPIPDTQYF. The DNA for the CDR3 is TGTGCCAGCAGACTACGGACTAGCGGGGGGCCAATCCCAGATACGCAGTATTTT.

This chain uses TRBV7-8 with TRBJ1-1; no firm D call. V was clipped by 1 base and J by 3 bases, with 6 bases between them. This CDR3 contains 13 residues. Germline V gene sequence: CDR1 SGHVS, CDR2 FQNEAQ. The CDR3 nucleotides read TGTGCCAGCAGCTTAGTTTCGGACACTGAAGCTTTCTTT. It translates to CASSLVSDTEAFF.

The chain employs TRBV7-3 and TRBJ2-1; no clear D. The V end lost 7 bases, the J end lost 8 bases, and 15 bases lay between the germline ends. The CDR3 runs to 13 residues. Germline CDR1 SGHTA, CDR2 FQGTGA. The CDR3 nucleotides read TGTGCCAGCAACCAACCCCCGTCGGATGAGCAGTTCTTC. Protein product: CASNQPPSDEQFF.

The gene calls are TRBV5-7 and TRBJ1-2, with D hard to call. TRBV5-7 is filed as an ORF, its function uncertain. The CDR3 consists of 14 residues. Trimming took off 3 bases at V and 1 base at J, with 10 bases between the two ends. CDR3 sequence: CASSSTHINYGYTF. CDR3 sequence (DNA): TGTGCCAGCAGCTCCACGCACATTAACTATGGCTACACCTTC.